These T cell receptor beta chains were read from a single sample in a study of shared clonotypes between healthy human individuals. Some clones are missing from TCRdb's copy, which holds only in-frame ones; the method was immunoSEQ multiplex PCR. The sample holds over a million clones, approximately 68% seen once. The sequencing sample was made of memory CD4+ T cells sorted from blood. The origin of the receptors is a young man in good health. Both conserved end residues are part of each CDR3. A D gene is named only where the DNA matches it firmly. Size tells how often a clone was seen (once, few, many) or the class of an expanded clone, and some rows leave it out.

NA	NA	TRBJ2-7	TRBV6-1	TGTGCCAGCAGTGTAATCAAGGATGCGGCCGAGCAGTACTTC	CASSVIKDAAEQYF
once	TRBD2	TRBJ2-5	TRBV14	TGTGCCAGCAGCTCGATAGCGGGAGAAGAGACCCAGTACTTC	CASSSIAGEETQYF
NA	TRBD2	TRBJ2-1	TRBV14	TGTGCCAGCAGCCCCCGGACTAGCGTATCAAATGAGCAGTTCTTC	CASSPRTSVSNEQFF
NA	TRBD1	TRBJ1-1	TRBV10-3	TGTGCCATCAGATCCGGACAGGGGATGAACACTGAAGCTTTCTTT	CAIRSGQGMNTEAFF
NA	NA	TRBJ1-2	TRBV7-2	TGTGCCAGCAGCGACGGGACAAATGAATGGGCCTCTGGCTACACCTTC	CASSDGTNEWASGYTF
few	NA	TRBJ1-5	TRBV30	TGTGCCTGGAACATCGGGGCATGGAATCAGCCCCAGCATTTT	CAWNIGAWNQPQHF
NA	NA	TRBJ1-4	TRBV28	TGTGCCAGCAGACCCTCCGGGACGGGGAATGAAAAACTGTTTTTT	CASRPSGTGNEKLFF
NA	NA	TRBJ2-5	TRBV9	TGTGCCAGCAGCGTAGGGGCAGCTCGAGGGGAGACCCAGTACTTC	CASSVGAARGETQYF
NA	TRBD2	TRBJ2-5	TRBV4-2	TGTGCCAGCAGCCGGACTAGCGGGGGCCAAGAGACCCAGTACTTC	CASSRTSGGQETQYF
NA	TRBD2	TRBJ2-5	TRBV4-1	TGCGCCAGCAGCCAACCCCCTAGCGGGGGAGAGACCCAGTACTTC	CASSQPPSGGETQYF
NA	TRBD2	TRBJ2-4	TRBV2	TGTGCCAGCAGGGAAGGGACTAGCGGGGGAGGTTCCAAAAACATTCAGTACTTC	CASREGTSGGGSKNIQYF
NA	NA	TRBJ2-1	TRBV30	TGTGCCTGGAGTGGAAACAGACTCGATGAGCAGTTCTTC	CAWSGNRLDEQFF
NA	NA	TRBJ2-1	TRBV30	TGTGCCTGGCAAGAGGGGGCCTACAATGAGCAGTTCTTC	CAWQEGAYNEQFF
few	NA	TRBJ1-4	TRBV2	TGTGCCAGCAGGAGTCAGGGAACCGGTGAAAAACTGTTTTTT	CASRSQGTGEKLFF
once	NA	TRBJ1-4	TRBV5-1	TGCGCCAGCAGCTTGGTTCTGGGGAATGAAAAACTGTTTTTT	CASSLVLGNEKLFF
NA	NA	TRBJ2-7	TRBV5-1	TGCGCCAGCAGCGGGAGGACTGGCGACGAGCAGTACTTC	CASSGRTGDEQYF
NA	NA	TRBJ1-2	TRBV15	TGTGCCACCAGCTCATCGACAGGCCCCAGAAGCTACACCTTC	CATSSSTGPRSYTF
once	TRBD2	TRBJ2-3	TRBV10-1	TGCGCCAGCAGTGGAGGGCCAGCGGGGAACACAGATACGCAGTATTTT	CASSGGPAGNTDTQYF
NA	NA	TRBJ1-6	TRBV30	TGTGCCTGGAGTGTTTTTAAGGCAGGGGAGGGACCCCTCCACTTT	CAWSVFKAGEGPLHF
NA	TRBD2	TRBJ2-2	TRBV29-1	TGCAGCGCCAGACCGGGAGGCAACACCGGGGAGCTGTTTTTT	CSARPGGNTGELFF
NA	NA	TRBJ2-7	TRBV5-1	TGCGCCAGCAGCTTGGAGGGATCCTACGAGCAGTACTTC	CASSLEGSYEQYF
NA	NA	TRBJ2-3	TRBV10-3	TGTGCCATCAGATATGCGGCAGGCACAGATACGCAGTATTTT	CAIRYAAGTDTQYF
NA	NA	TRBJ2-5	TRBV7-9	TGTGCCAGCAGCCCCCTAAGCGAGACCCAGTACTTC	CASSPLSETQYF
once	NA	TRBJ2-7	TRBV7-9	TGTGCCAGCAGCCCCCGGGACTACGAGCAGTACTTC	CASSPRDYEQYF
NA	TRBD2	TRBJ2-1	TRBV2	TGTGCCAGCAGTGAAAGCGGGGGGGGGAACAATGAGCAGTTCTTC	CASSESGGGNNEQFF
NA	TRBD2	TRBJ2-1	TRBV7-2	TGTGCCAGCAGCTCCTACCCTCTAGCGGGAGTTGGGCATGAGCAGTTCTTC	CASSSYPLAGVGHEQFF
NA	NA	TRBJ2-3	TRBV9	TGTGCCAGCAGCGTAGCGGAGGGCTCTAGCACAGATACGCAGTATTTT	CASSVAEGSSTDTQYF
NA	NA	TRBJ2-2	TRBV14	TGTGCCAGCAGCCGAGTAGAACACACCGGGGAGCTGTTTTTT	CASSRVEHTGELFF
NA	NA	TRBJ1-2	TRBV7-9	TGTGCCAGCAGCTTCGGGAGACCCGCTAACTATGGCTACACCTTC	CASSFGRPANYGYTF
NA	TRBD1	TRBJ2-7	TRBV6-1	TGTGCCAGCACTGGGACAGGGACTCCCGAGCAGTACTTC	CASTGTGTPEQYF
NA	NA	TRBJ2-7	TRBV27	TGTGCCAGCAGTTTCAGTCCCCAGTCCCACGAGCAGTACTTC	CASSFSPQSHEQYF
NA	NA	TRBJ1-1	TRBV11-2	TGTGCCAGCAGCTCAGGGAGGCGCACTGAAGCTTTCTTT	CASSSGRRTEAFF
NA	NA	TRBJ1-2	TRBV2	TGTGCCAGCAGTGGAGGATGGAACTATGGCTACACCTTC	CASSGGWNYGYTF
NA	NA	TRBJ2-7	TRBV2	TGTGCCTGCGAGAGGGGACCCCCGTTTCCTTACGAGCAGTACTTC	CACERGPPFPYEQYF
NA	NA	TRBJ2-3	TRBV11-2	TGTGCCAGCAGCTTAGGCGATGCTAGCACAGATACGCAGTATTTT	CASSLGDASTDTQYF
NA	NA	TRBJ1-5	TRBV6-1	TGTGCCAGCAGTGAAGCACGCAATCAGCCCCAGCATTTT	CASSEARNQPQHF
NA	TRBD1	TRBJ2-2	TRBV6-5	TGTGCCAGCAGCTACGGACAGGCCGGGGAGCTGTTTTTT	CASSYGQAGELFF
once	TRBD1	TRBJ2-7	TRBV7-9	TGTGCCAGCAGCTCACAGGGGGCTTCGTACGAGCAGTACTTC	CASSSQGASYEQYF
NA	TRBD1	TRBJ1-5	TRBV10-1	TGCGCCAGCCTTACGGACAGGCCAGAAAGCAATCAGCCCCAGCATTTT	CASLTDRPESNQPQHF
NA	TRBD1	TRBJ1-2	TRBV4-1	TGCGCCAGCAGCCAAGGAACAGGGGAGTTTGGCTTCACCTTC	CASSQGTGEFGFTF
NA	NA	TRBJ2-3	TRBV4-1	TGCGCCAGCAGCCAAGAGGCCACAGGGCAGGCTCAGGGTACGCAGTATTTT	CASSQEATGQAQGTQYF
NA	TRBD1	TRBJ2-1	TRBV30	TGTGCCTGGAGTGGAGGGACAGGGTCTTATGAGCAGTTCTTC	CAWSGGTGSYEQFF
NA	NA	TRBJ2-3	TRBV5-1	TGCGCCAGCAGCTTTACCGGGTCCCATGGGGATACGCAGTATTTT	CASSFTGSHGDTQYF
NA	TRBD1	TRBJ2-3	TRBV30	TGTGCCTGGAAGGACAGGGATACGCAGTATTTT	CAWKDRDTQYF
few	NA	TRBJ1-6	TRBV21-1	TGTGCCAGCTCCTGGACAGTTCCCTTT	CASSWTVPF
NA	TRBD1	TRBJ1-2	TRBV6-5	TGTGCCAGCAGGGGATCCGGGACAGGGAAAGGCTACACCTTC	CASRGSGTGKGYTF
NA	NA	TRBJ1-3	TRBV7-2	TGTGCCAGCAGGCTCCAACAGGGAAACACCATATATTTT	CASRLQQGNTIYF
NA	NA	TRBJ2-3	TRBV7-8	TGTGCCAGCAGCTTTGATGTGGGAACAGATACGCAGTATTTT	CASSFDVGTDTQYF